A single sample gave rise to the 19 T cell receptor beta chains below, sequenced in a study of Ad26.COV2.S vaccination and SARS-CoV-2 variants. Treatment noted: about 20 received Ad26.COV2.S at low or high dose, single or two shots; five or six received placebo; per-sample allocation not given. The samples were gathered on day 63 after the first injection of vaccine or placebo. Assay: immunoSEQ multiplex PCR; the TCRdb copy retains only in-frame clones and omits some. Here the sample spans roughly 330,000 clones, almost 90% being singletons. Specimen: peripheral blood, collected in a trial of Ad26.COV2.S vaccine versus placebo. Receptors were obtained from a person between 18 and 60 years old who received the Ad26.COV2.S COVID-19 vaccine or a placebo.

This sequence joins TRBV11-3 and TRBJ2-5, with D possibly matching TRBD2 (5 bases). The germline V and J ends were trimmed by 9 bases and 4 bases, with 18 bases remaining between them. This CDR3 is built from 14 residues. Germline assignment: CDR1 SGHNT and CDR2 YENEEA. CDR3 DNA sequence: TGTGCCAGTAAGGATAGGACTTTTAGAGAGACCCAGTACTTC. Translated, it gives CASKDRTFRETQYF.

The V gene is TRBV12-3 or TRBV12-4, the J gene TRBJ1-2; weak D call: TRBD1 (5 bases). V lost 5 bases and J lost 4, with 11 bases in between. The CDR3 runs 13 residues. CDR3 nucleotide sequence: TGTGCCAGCAGTCTAGACAGTCTCTATGGCTACACCTTC. Amino acids: CASSLDSLYGYTF.

This rearrangement joins TRBV30 to TRBJ1-3, with D tentatively TRBD1 (6 bases). The V gene's germline CDR1 is GTSNPN and CDR2 SVGIG (reference sequence). The V end lost 4 bases, the J end lost 0 bases, and 10 bases lay between the germline ends. The CDR3 loop spans 14 amino acids. CDR3 residues: CAWNQQGSGNTIYF. CDR3 DNA: TGTGCCTGGAATCAACAGGGCTCTGGAAACACCATATATTTT.

The V gene is TRBV27, the J gene TRBJ2-2; no clear D gene. With 6 bases removed from V and 5 bases from J, the gap between germline ends came to 19 bases. The CDR3 consists of 16 residues. The V gene's germline CDR1 is MNHEY and CDR2 SMNVEV (reference sequence). CDR3 DNA: TGTGCCAGCAGCCTCTACACCTTTCTAGAGACCGGGGAGCTGTTTTTT. Protein product: CASSLYTFLETGELFF.

V usage is TRBV5-1 and J usage is TRBJ2-7; no clear D gene. Germline V gives CDR1 SGHRS, CDR2 YFSETQ. Trimming cost V 0 bases and J 0 bases, with 16 bases left between them. The CDR3 extends over 17 amino acids. CDR3 region: CASSLGTDHSFSYEQYF. CDR3 bases: TGCGCCAGCAGCTTGGGTACGGACCACTCCTTCTCCTACGAGCAGTACTTC.

The chain joins TRBV7-2 to TRBJ2-1; 8 nucleotides line up with TRBD2. Germline CDR1 is SGHTA and CDR2 is FQGNSA. The CDR3 spans 15 residues. The J segment lost 0 bases and the V segment lost 7 bases, leaving 5 bases of the junction unmatched. In DNA, the CDR3 is TGTGCCAGCACCCTCAGCGGGAGCTCCTACAATGAGCAGTTCTTC. As protein: CASTLSGSSYNEQFF.

The chain uses TRBV7-9 and TRBJ2-2; the D gene is possibly TRBD1 (6 bases). V dropped 5 bases and J dropped 7 bases, with 17 bases sitting between them. Germline values: CDR1 SEHNR, CDR2 FQNEAQ (reference sequence). The CDR3 length is 15 residues. The CDR3 bases are TGTGCCAGCAGCGGACAGTTAATCATTAGCGGGGAGCTGTTTTTT. It specifies CASSGQLIISGELFF. The entire variable domain, with the rest obtained from reference TRBV7-9 and TRBJ2-2, is as follows: DTGVSQNPRHKITKRGQNVTFRCDPISEHNRLYWYRQTLGQGPEFLTYFQNEAQLEKSRLLSDRFSAERPKGSFSTLEIQRTEQGDSAMYLCASSGQLIISGELFFGEGSRLTVL.

V is TRBV5-6 and J is TRBJ2-7; the match to TRBD1 covers 9 bases. The junction had 8 bases not matched to a gene; V was cut back by 2 bases and J by 2 bases. This CDR3 spans 16 amino acids. CDR1 and CDR2 from the germline V gene are SGHDT and YYEEEE. The CDR3 DNA reads as TGTGCCAGCAGCTTTACCCGGGACAGGGAAACCTACGAGCAGTACTTC. Amino acid sequence: CASSFTRDRETYEQYF.

V gene TRBV6-5 combines with J gene TRBJ1-1; D not resolved. Deletions cut 2 bases from V and 5 bases from J, with 9 bases between. The CDR3 totals 13 residues. The germline gives CDR1 MNHEY, CDR2 SVGAGI. CDR3 sequence reads: CASSYERTTEAFF. The CDR3 nucleotides read TGTGCCAGCAGTTACGAGAGGACGACTGAAGCTTTCTTT.

The genes are TRBV4-1 and TRBJ1-1, with unresolved D. The CDR3 sequence is 15 residues long. The germline gives CDR1 MGHRA, CDR2 YSYEKL. The ends were cut back, 4 bases at V and 0 bases at J, with 12 bases in the middle. CDR3 sequence (DNA): TGCGCCAGCAGCCCCTCGGGCACCATGAACACTGAAGCTTTCTTT. Its translation: CASSPSGTMNTEAFF.

The chain combines TRBV29-1 with TRBJ1-1; D gene ambiguous. This CDR3 region has 12 residues. Germline assignment: CDR1 SQVTM and CDR2 ANQGSEA. The V end lost 0 bases, the J end lost 6 bases, and 8 bases lay between the germline ends. CDR3 bases: TGCAGCGTTGAAGATATACTGCCTGAAGCTTTCTTT. Protein: CSVEDILPEAFF.

V gene TRBV2 combines with J gene TRBJ2-7; the match to TRBD1 covers 7 bases. Trimming at V came to 6 bases and at J to 3 bases, leaving 5 bases not matched to a gene. Germline V gene lookup returns CDR1 SNHLY and CDR2 FYNNEI. The CDR3 loop spans 13 amino acids. CDR3 sequence reads: CASSRRTGYEQYF. CDR3 DNA: TGTGCCAGCAGCCGGCGGACAGGCTACGAGCAGTACTTC.

In its sample, this clone was seen once. The chain carries TRBV12-3 or TRBV12-4 and TRBJ1-2; 11 positions match TRBD1. The junction had 9 bases not matched to a gene; V was cut back by 8 bases and J by 10 bases. This CDR3 region has 13 residues. The CDR3, as DNA: TGTGCCAGCGAACCGGGACAGGGGGGCGACTACACCTTC. It specifies CASEPGQGGDYTF.

This clone was seen only once. The V gene is TRBV7-9, the J gene TRBJ2-1, with D possibly TRBD1 on 6 matching bases. Trimming took off 0 bases at V and 0 bases at J, with 12 bases between the two ends. This CDR3 has 17 amino acids. The germline V gene encodes CDR1 SEHNR and CDR2 FQNEAQ (reference sequence). Written as DNA, the CDR3 is TGTGCCAGCAGCTTAGCGGGGGCCTTGAGCTCCTACAATGAGCAGTTCTTC. It specifies CASSLAGALSSYNEQFF.

The J gene is TRBJ2-7, the V gene TRBV9; 9 nucleotides align to TRBD2. The J segment lost 5 bases and the V segment lost 4 bases, leaving 10 bases of the junction unmatched. Per germline, CDR1 SGDLS and CDR2 YYNGEE. The CDR3 length is 15 residues. This chain's CDR3 is CASSPTGTSFNEQYF. DNA for the CDR3: TGTGCCAGCAGCCCCACCGGGACTAGCTTCAACGAGCAGTACTTC.

CDR3 in amino acids: CASRGTGERTEAFF. In DNA, the CDR3 is TGCGCCAGCAGGGGAACAGGGGAGAGGACTGAAGCTTTCTTT. The chain is built from TRBV5-1 and TRBJ1-1, with 7 bases aligning to TRBD1. CDR1 and CDR2 (germline): SGHRS, YFSETQ. The CDR3 consists of 14 residues. V dropped 5 bases and J dropped 5; count of bases not matched to a gene: 9.

This clone was found once. The chain couples TRBV12-5 to TRBJ1-1; D call uncertain. Germline values: CDR1 LGHNT, CDR2 FRNRAP. This CDR3 has 14 residues. The germline V and J ends were trimmed by 4 bases and 1 base, with 10 bases remaining between them. The CDR3 sequence: CASGSVTGNTEAFF. CDR3 coding DNA: TGTGCTAGTGGTTCCGTGACGGGGAACACTGAAGCTTTCTTT.

This chain uses TRBV4-1 with TRBJ2-1, with TRBD1 identical over 12 bases. V lost 1 base to trimming and J lost 7 bases; unmatched junction nucleotides: 8. The CDR3 contains 17 residues. Germline V lookup: CDR1 MGHRA, CDR2 YSYEKL. DNA for the CDR3: TGCGCCAGCAGCCAAGGTCGGTGGGACAGGGGGCTGAATGAGCAGTTCTTC. Translating it yields CASSQGRWDRGLNEQFF.

CDR3 loop: CASSHGGRERGYTF. The CDR3 DNA reads as TGTGCCAGCAGCCACGGTGGGAGGGAACGTGGCTACACCTTC. This rearrangement joins TRBV7-9 to TRBJ1-2; D ambiguous. This CDR3 region has 14 residues. V was pared by 5 bases and J by 7 bases, with 17 bases between. Germline V gene lookup returns CDR1 SEHNR and CDR2 FQNEAQ (reference sequence).